This record covers a single T cell receptor (beta chain). Antigen unknown. The sample comes from a study of cytomegalovirus exposure and HLA in healthy donors. Study results and limitations: Sequencing artifact likely explains a cluster of highly shared sequence variants. CMV serostatus was the only immune exposure information that was available. Among TCR beta chains, those listed as cytomegalovirus-associated numbered about 160.

Primers included in the PCR were 60 Vbeta and 13 Jbeta primers. Produced via immunoSEQ multiplex PCR; TCRdb's table is partial and in-frame only. The profile covers approximately 150,000 clones, with roughly 80% appearing a single time and about 13% taken by the ten largest. V lost 4 bases and J lost 2; bases outside the gene matches: 5. The V gene's germline CDR1 is SGHDT and CDR2 YYEEEE. The CDR3 is made up of 14 amino acids. The rearrangement links TRBV5-6 to TRBJ2-7; 8 positions agree with TRBD2. This receptor was identified in a man aged 40-50 years in good health and CMV-seropositive. The sequenced sample was PBMCs. As DNA, the CDR3 is TGTGCCAGCAGCCCCGGGACTAGAGCCTACGAGCAGTACTTC. It specifies CASSPGTRAYEQYF.